A single sample gave rise to the 15 T cell receptor beta chains below, sequenced in a study of blood T cell repertoires in COVID-19 (dated by TCRdb to the early 2020s). Library preparation used the immunoSEQ multiplex PCR assay. TCRdb holds this immuneACCESS table with in-frame rearrangements only. Some clones are missing; in checked studies, unresolved V genes explain under half, and the rest has no known cause. For this sample there are approximately 460,000 clones; 85% to 90% appear just once. 0.8% to 0.9% of the sample is taken by the ten largest. The sample comprised peripheral blood. Receptor source: a man younger than 30 with COVID-19, enrolled during active disease.

This clone was seen a few times. This rearrangement joins TRBV19 to TRBJ2-1; maybe TRBD1 (5 bases). Trimming removed 3 bases at V and 0 bases at J, with 6 bases between. The CDR3 loop spans 14 amino acids. Germline values: CDR1 LNHDA, CDR2 SQIVND (reference sequence). This chain's CDR3 is CASSITGSYNEQFF. The CDR3 region has the DNA TGTGCCAGTAGTATCACAGGCTCCTACAATGAGCAGTTCTTC.

CDR3 sequence: CASSLVTGVYNEQFF. In DNA form, the CDR3 reads TGTGCCAGCAGCTTAGTAACTGGTGTTTACAATGAGCAGTTCTTC. The rearrangement uses TRBV7-9 and TRBJ2-1; D is unclear. Per the germline V gene, CDR1 is SEHNR and CDR2 is FQNEAQ (reference sequence). Trimming pared 1 base from V and 4 bases from J, leaving 11 bases between. This CDR3 spans 15 amino acids.

The chain links TRBV15 to TRBJ1-3; D call uncertain. CDR3 size: 16 residues. The germline gives CDR1 LNHNV, CDR2 YYDKDF (reference sequence). Between the trimmed V and J ends, which lost 1 base and 4 bases, there was a span of 14 bases. CDR3 in DNA: TGTGCCACCAGCAGAGGAGCTGATCCACTCGGAAACACCATATATTTT. Its translation: CATSRGADPLGNTIYF. Supplemented by reference TRBV15 and TRBJ1-3, the full variable domain reads DAMVIQNPRYQVTQFGKPVTLSCSQTLNHNVMYWYQQKSSQAPKLLFHYYDKDFNNEADTPDNFQSRRPNTSFCFLDIRSPGLGDTAMYLCATSRGADPLGNTIYFGEGSWLTVV.

This rearrangement joins TRBV5-1 to TRBJ2-7; 12 nucleotides agree with TRBD2. The CDR3 contains 17 residues. CDR1 and CDR2 from the germline V gene are SGHRS and YFSETQ. The junction had 9 bases not matched to a gene; V was cut back by 1 base and J by 4 bases. The CDR3, as DNA: TGCGCCAGCAGCTTGAGGCGACTAGCGGGAGCCGCGTACGAGCAGTACTTC. Translation gives CASSLRRLAGAAYEQYF.

This rearrangement joins TRBV6-1 to TRBJ1-5, with D unclear. There are 12 residues in the CDR3. CDR1 is MNHNS and CDR2 is SASEGT in the germline V gene. V gave up 2 bases and J gave up 8 bases, with 7 bases separating them. In nucleotides, the CDR3 is TGTGCCAGCAGTGAAAACCCAGAGCCCCAGCATTTT. Amino acids: CASSENPEPQHF.

The chain links TRBV24-1 to TRBJ2-1, with TRBD1 matching over 9 bases. The V gene's germline CDR1 is KGHDR and CDR2 SFDVKD. The CDR3 sequence is 16 residues long. V lost 3 bases and J lost 4; bases outside the gene matches: 6. DNA for the CDR3: TGTGCCACCAGTGATACCGGGACAGGGACTTACAATGAGCAGTTCTTC. Translation gives CATSDTGTGTYNEQFF.

J is TRBJ2-1 and V is TRBV27; possible D gene TRBD1, 6 bases. CDR3 size: 15 residues. Germline V CDR1 and CDR2: MNHEY, SMNVEV (reference sequence). Trimming removed 6 bases at V and 6 bases at J, with 18 bases between. The CDR3, as DNA: TGTGCCAGCAGCTCCCGAACGACAGGAGTCAATGAGCAGTTCTTC. Protein product: CASSSRTTGVNEQFF.

The V call is TRBV6-1, the J call TRBJ2-7; TRBD1 agrees at 11 bases. Germline CDR1 reads MNHNS; CDR2 reads SASEGT. The CDR3 extends over 18 amino acids. V trimming: 1 base; J trimming: 3 bases; junction bases outside the gene matches: 11. CDR3 coding DNA: TGTGCCAGCAGTGAAGTCGACCTTCCGGGGACAGGGGGCTACGAGCAGTACTTC. Translation gives CASSEVDLPGTGGYEQYF.

This clone was detected once. The J gene is TRBJ1-2, the V gene TRBV21-1; the DNA was not compared with TRBD1, the D call given in the table. TRBV21-1 is marked as a pseudogene. The CDR3 loop spans 15 amino acids. The CDR3 here is CASSKVWGQGYGYTF. As DNA, the CDR3 is TGTGCCAGCAGCAAAGTATGGGGGCAGGGCTATGGCTACACCTTC.

The chain combines TRBV28 with TRBJ2-4, with 8 bases identical to TRBD1. J lost 6 bases, V lost 7 bases, and 5 bases had no gene match. Germline V gene data show CDR1 as MDHEN and CDR2 as SYDVKM. This CDR3 comprises 13 residues. CDR3 region: CASTTGTGNIQYF. As DNA, the CDR3 is TGTGCCAGCACAACCGGGACAGGAAACATTCAGTACTTC.

V and J are TRBV7-9 and TRBJ2-3, with a tentative D call TRBD1 (6 bases). V was trimmed by 7 bases and J by 4 bases, leaving 15 bases between them. The CDR3 consists of 14 residues. Germline lookup yields CDR1 SEHNR and CDR2 FQNEAQ (reference sequence). The CDR3 DNA sequence: TGTGCCAGCACCATAAGAACAGGGCCAGATACGCAGTATTTT. This codes for CASTIRTGPDTQYF.

This chain connects TRBV6-6 to TRBJ2-1; 12 bases are a match to TRBD2. The length of the CDR3 is 16 residues. Germline assignment: CDR1 MNHNY and CDR2 SVGAGI (reference sequence). The ends lost 7 bases at V and 5 bases at J; junction bases unmatched: 9. CDR3 DNA: TGTGCCAGCAAAACTAGACTAGCGGGGGAAGACAATGAGCAGTTCTTC. It translates to CASKTRLAGEDNEQFF.

J is TRBJ1-5 and V is TRBV7-9, with D possibly being TRBD1 (5 bases). Germline V gene data show CDR1 as SEHNR and CDR2 as FQNEAQ (reference sequence). CDR3 length: 14 amino acids. V dropped 3 bases and J dropped 6 bases, with 12 bases sitting between them. CDR3 nucleotide sequence: TGTGCCAGCAGCTTTGACAGTAGAAGTCAGCCCCAGCATTTT. It is translated as CASSFDSRSQPQHF. Full variable domain (remainder filled in from reference TRBV7-9 and TRBJ1-5): DTGVSQNPRHKITKRGQNVTFRCDPISEHNRLYWYRQTLGQGPEFLTYFQNEAQLEKSRLLSDRFSAERPKGSFSTLEIQRTEQGDSAMYLCASSFDSRSQPQHFGDGTRLSIL.

The chain joins TRBV18 to TRBJ2-2, with 9 positions matching TRBD1. The V gene end was trimmed by 2 bases and the J gene end by 3 bases; junction bases not matched to a gene: 1. The length of the CDR3 is 15 residues. Germline loops: CDR1 KGHSH, CDR2 LQKENI. The chain's CDR3 is CASSPRQGDTGELFF. CDR3 nucleotides: TGTGCCAGCTCACCAAGACAGGGGGACACCGGGGAGCTGTTTTTT.

The gene calls are TRBV7-6 and TRBJ2-4; 8 bases agree with TRBD1. J lost 7 bases, V lost 5 bases, and 7 bases had no gene match. Per germline, CDR1 SGHVS and CDR2 FNYEAQ. CDR3 length equals 14 residues. CDR3 sequence: CASSTRTGKNIQYF. CDR3 sequence (DNA): TGTGCCAGCAGCACTCGGACAGGGAAGAACATTCAGTACTTC. The whole variable domain, filled in from reference TRBV7-6 and TRBJ2-4, reads GAGVSQSPRYKVTKRGQDVALRCDPISGHVSLYWYRQALGQGPEFLTYFNYEAQQDKSGLPNDRFSAERPEGSISTLTIQRTEQRDSAMYRCASSTRTGKNIQYFGAGTRLSVL.